This T cell receptor (beta chain) came from a study of cytomegalovirus exposure and HLA in healthy donors. Overall study context: Earlier work reported roughly 120 million unique TCR beta sequences from about 200 million T cells. Assignment to the Caucasian-associated ancestry cluster applied to more than 75% of the approximately 400 genotyped donors.

Broader study findings: Whilst most TCR sequences proved rare, a subset of public TCRs occurred across many donors.

A multiplex PCR was run with 60 Vbeta primers and 13 Jbeta primers. The method was immunoSEQ multiplex PCR; TCRdb's version includes in-frame clones alone and lacks a portion of them. Altogether 150,000 to 200,000 clones are present, about 10% being singletons, with the ten largest covering 1% to 1.5%. With 1 base removed from V and 5 bases from J, the gap between germline ends came to 3 bases. This CDR3 is built from 12 residues. Germline V gene lookup returns CDR1 SEHNR and CDR2 FQNEAQ (reference sequence). The table lists this clone with a few counts. Its antigen is still unknown. The material sequenced was PBMCs. The chain couples TRBV7-9 to TRBJ2-1; D not resolved. The receptor comes from a woman in her 30s in good health and CMV-seropositive. Written as DNA, the CDR3 is TGTGCCAGCAGCTTAGGCGACAATGAGCAGTTCTTC. Translated: CASSLGDNEQFF.